Sequencing of this TCR beta chain was carried out in a study of CD8 T cells in ankylosing spondylitis. This clonotype was counted at least ten times. The CDR3 spans 13 residues. CDR1 is SGHRS and CDR2 is YFSETQ in the germline V gene. Trimming took off 7 bases at V and 4 bases at J, with 14 bases between the two ends. It was by quantitative 5'-RACE with molecular barcodes that TCR beta libraries were made. TCRdb processed the 5' RACE reads anew with MiXCR; each CDR3 protein has one entry. Here the sample spans roughly 250,000 distinct CDR3 sequences, about 10% being singletons. The rearrangement uses TRBV5-1 and TRBJ1-1; D is unclear. The sample comprised blood, either unsorted or a sorted T cell fraction (not recorded which). This clonotype was obtained from a male donor with ankylosing spondylitis or in good health (not recorded which). This CDR3 reads CASRGLLGTEAFF. CDR3 DNA: TGCGCCAGCCGTGGTCTGCTCGGCACTGAAGCTTTCTTT.